One sample yielded the 17 T cell receptor beta chains listed below, sequenced in a study of blood T cells in healthy people across ages. The second PCR ran 7 to 11 cycles with a sample-barcoded 5' primer and J-beta primers. TCRdb passed the 5' RACE reads through MiXCR, listing each CDR3 protein once. The sample holds about 780,000 distinct CDR3 sequences, 46% seen once. Sequencing used blood. The source is a man older than 75 in good health.

This clonotype was picked up a small number of times. The chain is built from TRBV5-1 and TRBJ2-7; 8 nucleotides line up with TRBD2. This CDR3 region has 14 residues. The germline V gene encodes CDR1 SGHRS and CDR2 YFSETQ. The trim removed 0 bases at V and 3 bases at J, leaving 2 bases unmatched. CDR3 in amino acids: CASSLEGLDYEQYF. The CDR3 DNA sequence: TGCGCCAGCAGCTTGGAGGGACTAGACTACGAGCAGTACTTC.

J is TRBJ1-5 and V is TRBV7-2; D may be TRBD1 (6 bases). Germline V CDR1 and CDR2: SGHTA, FQGNSA. This CDR3 is built from 18 residues. V lost 1 base, J lost 0 bases, and 16 bases lay in between. This CDR3 reads CASSLDTRQVYSNQPQHF. CDR3 nucleotide sequence: TGTGCCAGCAGCTTAGACACCAGACAGGTGTATAGCAATCAGCCCCAGCATTTT.

V gene TRBV12-3 or TRBV12-4 combines with J gene TRBJ2-5; 10 bases match TRBD2. This CDR3 is 16 amino acids long. V was clipped by 4 bases and J by 11 bases; unmatched bases: 16. The CDR3 reads CASSSLLAGVGNEQYF. For the CDR3, the DNA is TGTGCCAGCAGTTCCCTCCTAGCGGGAGTGGGGAATGAGCAGTACTTC.

The gene calls are TRBV12-3 or TRBV12-4 and TRBJ1-5, with 8 bases that match TRBD1. The trim removed 3 bases at V and 3 bases at J, leaving 4 bases unmatched. The CDR3 loop spans 15 amino acids. The CDR3 loop is CASSFLDRDNQPQHF. The CDR3 DNA follows: TGTGCCAGCAGTTTTCTGGACAGGGACAATCAGCCCCAGCATTTT.

Comments on this clonotype: Just one base apart from a much larger clone, this may be a read error. This chain uses TRBV7-9 with TRBJ2-5, with D uncertain. The CDR3 totals 11 residues. Trimming took off 5 bases at V and 13 bases at J, with 14 bases between the two ends. CDR1 and CDR2 from the germline V gene are SEHNR and FQNEAQ (reference sequence). The CDR3 loop is CASSPGLITYF. Written as DNA, the CDR3 is TGTGCCAGCAGCCCTGGGTTGATTACGTACTTC.

This chain joins TRBV29-1 and TRBJ2-5, with 9 bases that match TRBD2. This CDR3 is 16 amino acids long. The V and J ends lost 2 bases and 5 bases, in that order; junction bases with no gene match: 12. Germline V lookup: CDR1 SQVTM, CDR2 ANQGSEA. CDR3 amino acids: CSVELAGASFGETQYF. DNA of the CDR3: TGCAGCGTTGAATTAGCGGGAGCTTCCTTCGGGGAGACCCAGTACTTC. The variable domain in full, with the rest retrieved from reference TRBV29-1 and TRBJ2-5, is SAVISQKPSRDICQRGTSLTIQCQVDSQVTMMFWYRQQPGQSLTLIATANQGSEATYESGFVIDKFPISRPNLTFSTLTVSNMSPEDSSIYLCSVELAGASFGETQYFGPGTRLLVL.

V and J are TRBV24-1 and TRBJ2-3; 7 positions agree with TRBD1. The CDR3 runs 16 residues. Per the germline V gene, CDR1 is KGHDR and CDR2 is SFDVKD. With 4 bases clipped from V and 5 bases from J, the junction kept 11 bases outside the gene matches. In nucleotides, the CDR3 is TGTGCCACCAGTGAAAGGGGGCTTGCCACTGTAGATACGCAGTATTTT. Its protein product is CATSERGLATVDTQYF.

The chain links TRBV12-3 or TRBV12-4 to TRBJ1-5; no definite D call. V lost 0 bases to trimming and J lost 1 base, with 1 base between them. The CDR3 length is 13 residues. CDR3 in amino acids: CASSLASNQPQHF. CDR3 sequence (DNA): TGTGCCAGCAGTTTAGCAAGCAATCAGCCCCAGCATTTT.

The CDR3 bases are TGTGCCAGCAGCGTAGAAGGATCAGTGGGATACGAGCAGTACTTC. Amino acid sequence: CASSVEGSVGYEQYF. The chain joins TRBV27 to TRBJ2-7, with unresolved D. The CDR3 loop spans 15 amino acids. Germline CDR1 MNHEY, CDR2 SMNVEV (reference sequence). The V end was cut by 6 bases, the J end by 4 bases, with 19 bases between.

The chain employs TRBV29-1 and TRBJ2-5; 7 bases are shared with TRBD2. The germline CDR1 and CDR2 sequences are SQVTM and ANQGSEA. The length of the CDR3 is 14 residues. Germline trimming cut 5 bases from V and 4 bases from J; bases unmatched to any gene: 10. Here the CDR3 reads CSVSEGGGLETQYF. The CDR3 nucleotides are TGCAGCGTTAGTGAAGGCGGGGGACTAGAGACCCAGTACTTC.

V usage is TRBV15 and J usage is TRBJ2-1; D not certain. CDR1 and CDR2 (germline): LNHNV, YYDKDF (reference sequence). V was shortened by 0 bases and J by 8 bases, with 14 bases between the two germline ends. The CDR3 sequence is 15 residues long. The CDR3 spells CATSRDIPPGDEQFF. CDR3 DNA sequence: TGTGCCACCAGCAGAGATATTCCCCCTGGGGATGAGCAGTTCTTC.

The chain combines TRBV7-9 with TRBJ2-2, with D unresolved. Germline V CDR1 and CDR2: SEHNR, FQNEAQ (reference sequence). The CDR3 is 14 residues long. The V gene lost 3 bases and the J gene lost 3 bases, with 8 bases spanning the gap. Written as DNA, the CDR3 is TGTGCCAGCAGCTTCGGGTTCCACACCGGGGAGCTGTTTTTT. Its translation is CASSFGFHTGELFF.

The sample holds a few counts of this clonotype. V is TRBV19 and J is TRBJ2-3, with D possibly matching TRBD2 (6 bases). This CDR3 is 15 amino acids long. From germline, CDR1 is LNHDA and CDR2 SQIVND (reference sequence). V lost 3 bases and J 2 bases, leaving 12 bases between the germline ends. The CDR3 nucleotides read TGTGCCAGTAGTATTGGCGGGGCCCACACAGATACGCAGTATTTT. Its translation is CASSIGGAHTDTQYF.

This clonotype has only a few counts. This chain links TRBV6-2 or TRBV6-3 with TRBJ2-7; TRBD2 matches at 7 bases. CDR3 size: 17 residues. V was clipped by 4 bases and J by 2 bases; unmatched bases: 14. The germline CDR1 and CDR2 sequences are MNHEY and SVGEGT. The CDR3 DNA follows: TGTGCCAGCAGTTCCGCCGACCTCGGGAGGAGGCCCTACGAGCAGTACTTC. It encodes CASSSADLGRRPYEQYF.

In nucleotides, the CDR3 is TGCGCCAGCAGCTTCGGACAGGGGGGGAACTATGGCTACACCTTC. It translates to CASSFGQGGNYGYTF. The rearrangement links TRBV5-1 to TRBJ1-2; 10 bases map to TRBD1. The junction had 3 bases not matched to a gene; V was cut back by 2 bases and J by 2 bases. Per the germline V gene, CDR1 is SGHRS and CDR2 is YFSETQ. The CDR3 totals 15 residues.

This clonotype was picked up a small number of times. The chain is built from TRBV27 and TRBJ2-4, with unresolved D. The CDR3 has 13 residues. V was shortened by 5 bases and J by 3 bases, with 8 bases between the two germline ends. Germline lookup yields CDR1 MNHEY and CDR2 SMNVEV (reference sequence). In DNA form, the CDR3 reads TGTGCCAGCAGTGTCGACGACAAAAACATTCAGTACTTC. This gives the protein CASSVDDKNIQYF.

This chain connects TRBV12-3 or TRBV12-4 to TRBJ1-1; 7 nucleotides agree with TRBD1. V shed 2 bases and J 6 bases; nucleotides not matched to a gene: 3. CDR3 length: 13 residues. CDR3 DNA: TGTGCCAGCAGTTTAACAGGGGATGCTGAAGCTTTCTTT. Protein: CASSLTGDAEAFF.